The clone carrying this TCR beta chain was seen only a few times. Germline CDR1 reads DFQATT; CDR2 reads SNEGSKA (reference sequence). This CDR3 comprises 13 residues. V lost 5 bases, J lost 2 bases, and 12 bases lay in between. The data were obtained in a study of blood T cells in healthy people across ages. Combining a sample-barcoded 5' primer with a J-beta primer mix, a second PCR ran for roughly 6 to 12 cycles. TCRdb re-derived calls from the 5' RACE reads in MiXCR, one entry per CDR3 protein. The sample lists about 1.6 million distinct CDR3 sequences; around 36% were seen once. The chain is built from TRBV20-1 and TRBJ2-5; D is possibly TRBD2 (6 bases). Sequencing was carried out using blood. The clonotype comes from a woman between 25 and 40 years old in good health. CDR3 protein: CSAPMGGQETQYF. Here the CDR3 DNA reads TGCAGTGCTCCCATGGGGGGACAAGAGACCCAGTACTTC.